This T cell receptor beta chain was found in a study of T cell repertoires in cytomegalovirus infection. TCRdb re-analysed the reads in MiXCR, keeping a single row per CDR3 protein. The sample contains tens of thousands of distinct CDR3 sequences, under 25% of which appear only once. CDR1 and CDR2 (germline): LNHDA, SQIVND (reference sequence). The V and J ends lost 4 bases and 5 bases respectively, with 9 bases between them. The CDR3 consists of 13 residues. As regards this clonotype: Antigen: not known.

The chain couples TRBV19 to TRBJ2-1; D remains unclear. The origin of this receptor is a human donor in good health (CMV status not recorded). Some clones in this sample may be carry-over from other donors' samples. The specimen was PBMCs, sequenced either directly or after in vitro stimulation (not recorded which). Here the CDR3 DNA reads TGTGCCAGTAGTACCCCGTTAGACAATGAGCAGTTCTTC. Residues: CASSTPLDNEQFF. Combining the CDR3 with reference TRBV19 and TRBJ2-1 gives the whole variable domain DGGITQSPKYLFRKEGQNVTLSCEQNLNHDAMYWYRQDPGQGLRLIYYSQIVNDFQKGDIAEGYSVSREKKESFPLTVTSAQKNPTAFYLCASSTPLDNEQFFGPGTRLTVL.